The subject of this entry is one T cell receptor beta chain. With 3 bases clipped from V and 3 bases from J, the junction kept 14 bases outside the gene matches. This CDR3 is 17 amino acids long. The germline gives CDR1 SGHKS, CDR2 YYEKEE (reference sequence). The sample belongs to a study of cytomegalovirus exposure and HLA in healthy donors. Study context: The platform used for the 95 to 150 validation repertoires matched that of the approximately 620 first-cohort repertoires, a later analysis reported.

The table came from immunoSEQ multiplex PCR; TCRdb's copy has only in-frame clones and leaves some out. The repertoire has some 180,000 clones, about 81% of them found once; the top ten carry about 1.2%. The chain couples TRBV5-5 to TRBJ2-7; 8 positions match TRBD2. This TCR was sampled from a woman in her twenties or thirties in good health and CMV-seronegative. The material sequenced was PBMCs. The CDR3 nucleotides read TGTGCCAGCAGCTCGCGGAATGGCGGGGGGAAGGTCTACGAGCAGTACTTC. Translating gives CASSSRNGGGKVYEQYF.